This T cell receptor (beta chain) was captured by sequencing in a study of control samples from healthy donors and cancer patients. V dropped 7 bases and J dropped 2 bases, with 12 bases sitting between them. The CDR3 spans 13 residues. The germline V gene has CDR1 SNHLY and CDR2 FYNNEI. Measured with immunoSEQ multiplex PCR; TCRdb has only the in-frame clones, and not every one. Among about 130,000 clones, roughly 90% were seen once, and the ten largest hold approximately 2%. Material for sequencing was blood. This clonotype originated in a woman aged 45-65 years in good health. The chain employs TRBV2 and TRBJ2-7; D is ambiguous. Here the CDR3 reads CASTTDLTYEQYF. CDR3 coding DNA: TGTGCCAGCACCACGGACCTGACCTACGAGCAGTACTTC.